This T cell receptor (beta chain) is from a study of OX40 agonist ivuxolimab in advanced cancers. Across the study: The mean age was approximately 60 years, ranging from 23 to 79, with over 70% of participants male.

With regard to this clone: Its specificity is not known.

Assay: immunoSEQ multiplex PCR; the TCRdb copy retains only in-frame clones and omits some. In the table there are over 25,000 clones, over 75% of which are singletons. Broader study findings: At 0.1 to 3.0 mg/kg and by week 6, CD4+ and CD8+ T cells in the blood had expanded clonally.

CDR1 and CDR2 (germline): LGHNA, YNFKEQ. The CDR3 runs to 14 residues. V gave up 4 bases and J gave up 7 bases, with 16 bases separating them. This specimen consisted of CD4+ or CD8+ T cells sorted from blood, obtained in a trial of the OX40 agonist ivuxolimab. The sequence came from an adult with an advanced solid tumor such as melanoma, head and neck, liver or kidney cancer. This chain connects TRBV4-2 to TRBJ1-1; no reliable D call. CDR3 protein: CASSLFTGSDEAFF. The CDR3 DNA follows: TGTGCCAGCAGCCTCTTTACCGGGTCAGATGAAGCTTTCTTT.